This TCR beta chain was found in a study of blood T cells in healthy people across ages. V was clipped by 1 base and J by 1 base; unmatched bases: 3. Germline V gene lookup returns CDR1 SGHRS and CDR2 YFSETQ. This CDR3 has 15 residues. For this clonotype: Its antigen remains unidentified.

In each sample, at least 6 million PBMCs were isolated. Per individual sample, total RNA of at least 6 micrograms was extracted. Findings and caveats of the study: Per-million-T-cell TCR beta diversity fell roughly linearly with age.

A sample-barcoded 5' primer and a J-beta primer mix were used in a second PCR of roughly 6 to 11 cycles. TCRdb independently ran MiXCR on the 5' RACE reads; one entry per CDR3 protein. The table shows some 320,000 distinct CDR3 sequences, with about 25% occurring only once. This TCR was recovered from a woman aged 65 to 85 in good health. This chain joins TRBV5-1 and TRBJ2-5, with TRBD1 matching 8 bases. The specimen sequenced was blood. The CDR3 coding sequence is TGCGCCAGCAGCTTGCCCGGACAGGGCCAAGAGACCCAGTACTTC. Its protein product is CASSLPGQGQETQYF.